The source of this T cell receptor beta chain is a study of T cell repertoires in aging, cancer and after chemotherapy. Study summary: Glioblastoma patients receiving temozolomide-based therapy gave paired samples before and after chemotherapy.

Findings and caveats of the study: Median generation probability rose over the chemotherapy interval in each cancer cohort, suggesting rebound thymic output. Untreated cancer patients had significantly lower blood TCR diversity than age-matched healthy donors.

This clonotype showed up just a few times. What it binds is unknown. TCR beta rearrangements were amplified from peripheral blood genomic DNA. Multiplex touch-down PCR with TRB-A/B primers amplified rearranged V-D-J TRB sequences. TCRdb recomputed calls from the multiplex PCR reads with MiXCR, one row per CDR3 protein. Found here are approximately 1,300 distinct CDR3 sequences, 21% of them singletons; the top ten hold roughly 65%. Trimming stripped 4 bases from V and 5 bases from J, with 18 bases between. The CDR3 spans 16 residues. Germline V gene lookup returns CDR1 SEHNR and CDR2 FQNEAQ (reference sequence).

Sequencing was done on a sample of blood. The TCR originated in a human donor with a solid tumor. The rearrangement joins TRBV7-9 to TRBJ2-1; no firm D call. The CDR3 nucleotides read TGTGCCAGCAGCTCCCAGGTTAGGATCGGAGACAATGAGCAGTTCTTC. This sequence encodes CASSSQVRIGDNEQFF.